The rows below give T cell receptor beta chains drawn from one sample of a study of blood T cell repertoires in COVID-19. TCRdb keeps only in-frame clones here, not all; method: immunoSEQ multiplex PCR. The data contain some 300,000 clones, approximately 90% of them singletons. Material for sequencing was PBMCs or T cells enriched from blood (not recorded which). The source of these receptors is a man between 25 and 39 years old who had recovered from COVID-19. Both conserved end residues are part of each CDR3. Each record gives: clone size, J gene, V gene, D gene, CDR3 DNA, CDR3 protein. The D gene is left open where the match is weak. Clone size, where shown, is once, few, many, or a class for clones that have expanded.

- | TRBJ2-7 | TRBV7-2 | TRBD1 | TGTGCCAGCAGCTTAACAGGGGGCAGGTCCGAGCAGTACTTC | CASSLTGGRSEQYF
- | TRBJ2-7 | TRBV28 | TRBD2 | TGTGCCAGCCTTCCCACAGGCCTACCCGCGCGGGGGTTTATTTACGAGCAGTACTTC | CASLPTGLPARGFIYEQYF
- | TRBJ2-5 | TRBV10-3 | - | TGTGCCATCAGCCGACAGCTCCAAGAGACCCAGTACTTC | CAISRQLQETQYF
- | TRBJ1-1 | TRBV6-1 | - | TGTGCCAGCAGTGAAGCGGGGACACGGGAAGCTTTCTTT | CASSEAGTREAFF
- | TRBJ1-5 | TRBV12-3/TRBV12-4 | - | TGTGCCAGCAGTTTAGCCGAGTATCAGCCCCAGCATTTT | CASSLAEYQPQHF
once | TRBJ2-3 | TRBV27 | - | TGTGCCAGTAGGGACAAGACAGATACGCAGTATTTT | CASRDKTDTQYF
- | TRBJ2-3 | TRBV11-3 | TRBD1 | TGTGCCAGCAGCCCCCGATCAGGGGGTCCCACAGATACGCAGTATTTT | CASSPRSGGPTDTQYF
- | TRBJ1-5 | TRBV2 | - | TGTGCCAGCAGTGACGGGAGGACGGGCAATCAGCCCCAGCATTTT | CASSDGRTGNQPQHF
- | TRBJ1-2 | TRBV29-1 | - | TGCAGCGTTGAAGAGGCGGTAATGTACGGCTACACCTTC | CSVEEAVMYGYTF
- | TRBJ2-1 | TRBV11-2 | TRBD2 | TGTGCCAGCAGCCCGGGGACTAGCGGGATAATCGATGAGCAGTTCTTC | CASSPGTSGIIDEQFF
- | TRBJ2-3 | TRBV9 | TRBD2 | TGTGCCAGCAGCGCCCATACTAGCGGATTTACAGATACGCAGTATTTT | CASSAHTSGFTDTQYF
- | TRBJ1-2 | TRBV12-5 | TRBD1 | TGTGCTAGTGGTTTGTTAACGGGACAGGGGGCTGGTGGCTACACCTTC | CASGLLTGQGAGGYTF
once | TRBJ1-2 | TRBV28 | - | TGTGCCAGCAGTGAACAGGGAGCCTATGGCTACACCTTC | CASSEQGAYGYTF
- | TRBJ2-5 | TRBV11-3 | - | TGTGCCAGCAGCTTAGGCACTGGGGGGACAGAGACCCAGTACTTC | CASSLGTGGTETQYF
once | TRBJ2-7 | TRBV29-1 | TRBD1 | TGCAGCGTCGGACGGGGGACAGGGGGCTACGAGCAGTACTTC | CSVGRGTGGYEQYF
- | TRBJ2-1 | TRBV20-1 | - | TGCAGTGTCCAGACCAGGGATGAGCAGTTCTTC | CSVQTRDEQFF
- | TRBJ1-6 | TRBV6-1 | TRBD1 | TGTGCCAGCAGTGAATCAGGACAGGGGGGTTCACCCCTCCACTTT | CASSESGQGGSPLHF
- | TRBJ2-1 | TRBV24-1 | - | TGTGCCACCAGTGACCTACAGGGATCGGCCAATGAGCAGTTCTTC | CATSDLQGSANEQFF
- | TRBJ1-2 | TRBV7-6 | - | TGTGCCAGCAGCCCCGACATGAACTATGGCTACACCTTC | CASSPDMNYGYTF
once | TRBJ2-3 | TRBV7-6 | TRBD2 | TGTGCCAGCAGCCCGGGGACTAGCGGGGGGCAAGATACGCAGTATTTT | CASSPGTSGGQDTQYF
- | TRBJ2-5 | TRBV5-1 | - | TGCGCCAGCAGCTTGGGTAGCGCGCGATTTCAAGAGACCCAGTACTTC | CASSLGSARFQETQYF
once | TRBJ2-1 | TRBV29-1 | TRBD1 | TGCAGCGTCCGGCGACAGGGCCCCAATGAGCAGTTCTTC | CSVRRQGPNEQFF
- | TRBJ1-2 | TRBV11-3 | - | TGTGCCAGCGAGAGATTGAACTATGGCTACACCTTC | CASERLNYGYTF
- | TRBJ2-1 | TRBV11-2 | TRBD1 | TGTGCCAGCAGCTTAGATTGGACAGGGATTTCCCACAATGAGCAGTTCTTC | CASSLDWTGISHNEQFF
- | TRBJ1-1 | TRBV7-2 | - | TGTGCCAGCAGCCAAGGGGAGGCCTTGAACACTGAAGCTTTCTTT | CASSQGEALNTEAFF
- | TRBJ2-4 | TRBV10-1 | TRBD2 | TGCGCCAGCACCGGGACAGGGCCTGGACTAGCGGGAGGGAACCCCTTAGCCAAAAACATTCAGTACTTC | CASTGTGPGLAGGNPLAKNIQYF
- | TRBJ2-1 | TRBV3-1/TRBV3-2 | - | TGTGCCAGCAGCCATTCCGGGTTGGGAGGCAATGAGCAGTTCTTC | CASSHSGLGGNEQFF
- | TRBJ2-2 | TRBV5-1 | TRBD2 | TGCGCCAGCAGCCACAAAACTAGCGGGAGGGCCTCCGGGGAGCTGTTTTTT | CASSHKTSGRASGELFF
- | TRBJ2-7 | TRBV7-2 | TRBD2 | TGTGCCAGCAGCTTACCCGGGGGGAGCTACGAGCAGTACTTC | CASSLPGGSYEQYF
- | TRBJ1-5 | TRBV18 | - | TGTGCCAGCTCACCCCAGTCAGGTAATCAGCCCCAGCATTTT | CASSPQSGNQPQHF
- | TRBJ2-7 | TRBV6-1 | - | TGTGCCAGCAGTGAATTTTCTGGAGCCTACGAGCAGTACTTC | CASSEFSGAYEQYF
- | TRBJ2-3 | TRBV10-2 | TRBD2 | TGCGCCAGCACGTGGGGGGGAGATACGCAGTATTTT | CASTWGGDTQYF
- | TRBJ2-7 | TRBV11-2 | TRBD2 | TGTGCCAGCAGCCTGTTCTTAGCGGGGGGCCACTACGAGCAGTACTTC | CASSLFLAGGHYEQYF
- | TRBJ1-4 | TRBV5-1 | - | TGCGCCAGCAACGTCGGGGGGCTCAGGGAAAAACTGTTTTTT | CASNVGGLREKLFF
- | TRBJ1-2 | TRBV24-1 | TRBD1 | TGTGCCACCAGTGATCACACCGAGGGGACAGGGGTTAATGGCTACACCTTC | CATSDHTEGTGVNGYTF
- | TRBJ2-7 | TRBV2 | - | TGTGCCAGCAGTGATGGGTTTCCAGGGGCAGACGAGCAGTACTTC | CASSDGFPGADEQYF
- | TRBJ2-7 | TRBV5-4 | TRBD2 | TGTGCCAGCAGCTTGGCGACTAGCGGGGGCTACGAGCAGTACTTC | CASSLATSGGYEQYF
- | TRBJ1-4 | TRBV2 | - | TGTGCCACCAGTGTCCTTGAAAAACTGTTTTTT | CATSVLEKLFF
few | TRBJ2-1 | TRBV20-1 | - | TGCAGTGCTAGTAGTGGCTCTGGAGTAAACAATGAGCAGTTCTTC | CSASSGSGVNNEQFF
- | TRBJ1-2 | TRBV5-1 | TRBD1 | TGCGCCAGCAGCCCGGGAGAGGGGGCGACCTATGGCTACACCTTC | CASSPGEGATYGYTF
- | TRBJ2-5 | TRBV7-7 | TRBD2 | TGTGCTAGCAGCGTTGGGACTAGCGGGAGACAGCCGCAAGAGACCCAGTACTTC | CASSVGTSGRQPQETQYF
- | TRBJ2-2 | TRBV7-9 | - | TGTGCCAGCAGCTTTCATTATCTTACCGATCAGGTGACCGGGGAGCTGTTTTTT | CASSFHYLTDQVTGELFF
- | TRBJ2-3 | TRBV14 | - | TGTGCCAGCAGCCTTACTAGGGCAGATACGCAGTATTTT | CASSLTRADTQYF
- | TRBJ1-6 | TRBV27 | - | TGTGCCAGCAGTTTGAAACAGGCTTTATATAATTCACCCCTCCACTTT | CASSLKQALYNSPLHF
- | TRBJ1-2 | TRBV12-3/TRBV12-4 | - | TGTGCCAGCAGTAAGGAGAATAACTATGGCTACACCTTC | CASSKENNYGYTF
- | TRBJ2-3 | TRBV12-3/TRBV12-4 | - | TGTGCCAGCAGTACGGACGGGGAGGATACGCAGTATTTT | CASSTDGEDTQYF
- | TRBJ1-5 | TRBV4-1 | TRBD1 | TGCGCCAGCAGCCAGTCCGACAGGGGTCGCAATCAGCCCCAGCATTTT | CASSQSDRGRNQPQHF
- | TRBJ2-3 | TRBV5-4 | TRBD2 | TGTGCCAGCAGCGCCGGGACTAGCGACACAGATACGCAGTATTTT | CASSAGTSDTDTQYF
- | TRBJ2-1 | TRBV19 | TRBD2 | TGTGCCAGTAGTCCCCTAGCGGGAGGGTCCCTCGACAATGAGCAGTTCTTC | CASSPLAGGSLDNEQFF
- | TRBJ2-5 | TRBV27 | TRBD2 | TGTGCCAGCAGTCGAGCCTCACTAGCGTACCAAGAGACCCAGTACTTC | CASSRASLAYQETQYF
- | TRBJ2-1 | TRBV5-6 | - | TGTGCCAGCAGCTTCAGTTCTGAGCAGTTCTTC | CASSFSSEQFF
- | TRBJ1-3 | TRBV7-2 | - | TGTGCCAGCAGCTCCGGACAGCTCTGGAACACCATATATTTT | CASSSGQLWNTIYF
- | TRBJ2-1 | TRBV28 | - | TGTGCCAGCAGGTTACCGGGCGGGTACAATGAGCAGTTCTTC | CASRLPGGYNEQFF
- | TRBJ2-1 | TRBV5-6 | - | TGTGCCAGCAGGGTTTTTACTAGCAACAATGAGCAGTTCTTC | CASRVFTSNNEQFF
- | TRBJ2-1 | TRBV19 | - | TGTGCCAGTAGTACGTCCTTCTCCTACAATGAGCAGTTCTTC | CASSTSFSYNEQFF
many | TRBJ2-7 | TRBV30 | TRBD2 | TGTGCCTGGAGTCGCGGGGGAGGGTTGGGCGAGCAGTACTTC | CAWSRGGGLGEQYF
- | TRBJ1-4 | TRBV30 | - | TGTGCCTGGAGTCTCACAGGAACTGCAACTAATGAAAAACTGTTTTTT | CAWSLTGTATNEKLFF
- | TRBJ2-1 | TRBV2 | - | TGTGCCAGCAGTGAAGATATGGGACTTAATCTCAATGAGCAGTTCTTC | CASSEDMGLNLNEQFF
- | TRBJ2-3 | TRBV5-1 | TRBD2 | TGCGCCAGCAGCTTGGGGGGACTAGCGGGACAAGATACGCAGTATTTT | CASSLGGLAGQDTQYF
- | TRBJ2-5 | TRBV11-2 | - | TGTGCCAGCAGACCTATCACCGGGACACACCAAGAGACCCAGTACTTC | CASRPITGTHQETQYF